This T cell receptor beta chain was documented in a study of molecular identifiers for immune sequencing clone quantification. Across the study: Sequencing covered four of five parts into which replicate RNA from about 20,000 or 100,000 naive CD8 cells was split. Study-wide results and limits: Over 98% of effector molecules, but under 1% in naive cells, were held by clones with more than 20 RNA copies. Spiked-in Jurkat TCR RNA corresponding to one cell was reported as detectable against approximately 900,000 naive cells.

The length of the CDR3 is 15 residues. CDR1 MDHEN and CDR2 SYDVKM come from the germline V gene. V lost 5 bases and J lost 5, with 15 bases in between. This clonotype has only a few counts. As yet, its antigen is unknown. Listed TCR primers and previously described methods were used for bulk TCR libraries. TCRdb itself ran the PCR reads through MiXCR, one entry per CDR3 protein. The sample has under 800,000 distinct CDR3 sequences, about 25% seen once. The TCR sequence derives from a human donor in good health. Some libraries in this study had Jurkat cell RNA spiked in. This chain uses TRBV28 with TRBJ2-2; D possibly corresponds to TRBD2 (6 bases). The specimen sequenced was naive CD8+ T cells from blood, with Jurkat cell RNA spiked in. The subset here: FACS-sorted CD8+CD4-CCR7+CD45RA+ naive T cells. The CDR3 is CASSPRGTWTGELFF. In DNA, the CDR3 is TGTGCCAGCAGTCCCCGGGGGACTTGGACCGGGGAGCTGTTTTTT.